The 32 T cell receptor beta chains presented below share a single source sample, sequenced in a study of blood T cell repertoires in COVID-19. Profiling relied on immunoSEQ multiplex PCR, and the TCRdb table lists in-frame clones only, not all of them. Among about 210,000 clones listed, 80% to 90% were seen once. Sequencing was done on a sample of PBMCs or T cells enriched from blood (not recorded which). Every receptor here comes from a man between 18 and 35 years old with acute COVID-19.

The J gene is TRBJ2-4, the V gene TRBV5-1, with 8 positions matching TRBD2. CDR3 length equals 15 residues. CDR1 is SGHRS, CDR2 YFSETQ, per germline. The trim removed 4 bases at V and 0 bases at J, leaving 3 bases unmatched. The CDR3 DNA follows: TGCGCCAGCAGCCGGGAGGGACTAGCCAAAAACATTCAGTACTTC. Translating gives CASSREGLAKNIQYF.

CDR3: CASSQELRWNTEAFF. CDR3 bases: TGTGCCAGCAGCCAAGAGCTCCGGTGGAACACTGAAGCTTTCTTT. The chain combines TRBV3-1 (or the pseudogene TRBV3-2) with TRBJ1-1; no reliable D call. Germline V gene lookup returns CDR1 LGHDT and CDR2 YNNKEL (reference sequence). The CDR3 runs 15 residues. V was shortened by 0 bases and J by 1 base, with 9 bases between the two germline ends.

This clone has a handful of counts. The rearrangement links TRBV3-1 (or the pseudogene TRBV3-2) to TRBJ2-3; maybe TRBD2 (6 bases). Trimming left V 4 bases short and J 6 bases short, with 20 bases between. CDR3 length equals 16 residues. The germline CDR1 and CDR2 sequences are LGHDT and YNNKEL (reference sequence). CDR3 nucleotides: TGTGCCAGCAGCCCCGGTCGGGACTCAGCTCTGGATACGCAGTATTTT. It encodes CASSPGRDSALDTQYF.

This clone was detected a few times. Here the CDR3 DNA reads TGTGCCAGCAGCTTAGGAGGGACTAGCGTTGGGCAGTTCTTC. Protein: CASSLGGTSVGQFF. The chain uses TRBV7-9 and TRBJ2-1; 10 bases fit TRBD2. The CDR3 contains 14 residues. The trim removed 1 base at V and 12 bases at J, leaving 6 bases unmatched. From germline, CDR1 is SEHNR and CDR2 FQNEAQ (reference sequence).

The chain joins TRBV13 to TRBJ2-5; 10 bases match TRBD1. Losses at the gene ends were 5 bases for V and 6 bases for J; bases not matched to a gene: 12. CDR3 length equals 16 residues. Germline V lookup: CDR1 PRHDT, CDR2 FYEKMQ (reference sequence). The CDR3 region is CASSPNPGQGRQTQYF. CDR3 DNA sequence: TGTGCCAGCAGCCCCAACCCGGGACAGGGGAGGCAGACCCAGTACTTC.

DNA of the CDR3: TGCGCCAGCAGCCAAGATAGGGGCAGGGAAGGGTTGGGCTCCTATAATTCACCCCTCCACTTT. This translates into CASSQDRGREGLGSYNSPLHF. The genes are TRBV4-3 and TRBJ1-6; perhaps TRBD1 as D (5 bases). Trimming left V 0 bases short and J 0 bases short, with 21 bases between. The CDR3 is made up of 21 amino acids. Germline-derived CDR1 and CDR2 are LGHNA and YSLEER.

This clone has a single count. The V and J genes are TRBV12-5 and TRBJ2-1; 12 positions agree with TRBD2. The CDR3 has 20 amino acids. V lost 0 bases to trimming and J lost 1 base; unmatched junction nucleotides: 10. Per germline, CDR1 LGHNT and CDR2 FRNRAP. CDR3: CASGLVLGLAGSSSYNEQFF. CDR3 in DNA: TGTGCTAGTGGTTTGGTACTCGGACTAGCGGGATCTAGTTCCTACAATGAGCAGTTCTTC.

The chain is built from TRBV15 and TRBJ2-1; 7 nucleotides agree with TRBD2. The CDR3 loop spans 17 amino acids. Losses at the gene ends were 5 bases for V and 3 bases for J; bases not matched to a gene: 13. CDR1 and CDR2 (germline): LNHNV, YYDKDF (reference sequence). CDR3 protein: CATSPNTLAVGYNEQFF. In DNA form, the CDR3 reads TGTGCCACCAGCCCCAACACCCTAGCGGTAGGCTACAATGAGCAGTTCTTC.

The chain is built from TRBV6-1 and TRBJ2-3, with unresolved D. Per germline, CDR1 MNHNS and CDR2 SASEGT. V was shortened by 2 bases and J by 1 base, with 13 bases between the two germline ends. CDR3 length: 16 amino acids. The CDR3 bases are TGTGCCAGCAGTGAATCTCCGGCGGCCCGCACAGATACGCAGTATTTT. Translation gives CASSESPAARTDTQYF.

This chain links TRBV9 with TRBJ1-2; TRBD1 agrees at 7 bases. V shed 3 bases, J shed 4 bases, and the junction held 9 bases outside the gene matches. Germline values: CDR1 SGDLS, CDR2 YYNGEE. The length of the CDR3 is 15 residues. CDR3 in DNA: TGTGCCAGCAGCGCCAACAGGGGTGGTCTCTATGGCTACACCTTC. This codes for CASSANRGGLYGYTF.

This rearrangement joins TRBV30 to TRBJ2-1, with 13 bases fitting TRBD2. Trimming removed 1 base from V and 7 bases from J; junction bases left unmatched: 1. Germline CDR1 is GTSNPN and CDR2 is SVGIG (reference sequence). CDR3 length: 14 residues. This chain's CDR3 is CAWSGGLAGNEQFF. The CDR3 DNA follows: TGTGCCTGGAGTGGGGGACTAGCGGGAAATGAGCAGTTCTTC.

The rearrangement links TRBV5-6 to TRBJ2-2, with unresolved D. Per germline, CDR1 SGHDT and CDR2 YYEEEE. The V and J ends lost 6 bases and 6 bases respectively, with 6 bases between them. The CDR3 runs to 11 residues. CDR3 bases: TGTGCCAGCACACTGTCCGGGGAGCTGTTTTTT. This sequence encodes CASTLSGELFF.

The chain has TRBV19 and TRBJ1-2; a possible D gene is TRBD1 (6 bases). CDR3 length: 13 amino acids. Between the trimmed V and J ends, which lost 6 bases and 8 bases, there was a span of 16 bases. Germline CDR1 reads LNHDA; CDR2 reads SQIVND (reference sequence). CDR3: CASSNNRDTGYTF. CDR3 nucleotide sequence: TGTGCCAGTAGCAATAACCGGGACACCGGCTACACCTTC.

The chain carries TRBV4-1 and TRBJ1-5, with 8 bases aligning to TRBD1. This CDR3 has 15 residues. Germline V gene lookup returns CDR1 MGHRA and CDR2 YSYEKL. Unmatched junction bases numbered 6, after V lost 2 bases and J lost 6 bases. DNA for the CDR3: TGCGCCAGCAGCCAATCGACAGGGGTTGGTCAGCCCCAGCATTTT. This gives the protein CASSQSTGVGQPQHF.

This clone was recorded once. The chain couples TRBV9 to TRBJ2-3, with 12 positions matching TRBD1. This CDR3 spans 16 amino acids. CDR1 and CDR2 from the germline V gene are SGDLS and YYNGEE. Trimming cost V 3 bases and J 3 bases; bases outside gene matches: 5. CDR3: CASSDPGQGATDTQYF. The CDR3 DNA reads TGTGCCAGCAGCGACCCGGGACAGGGGGCAACAGATACGCAGTATTTT.

This sequence joins TRBV29-1 and TRBJ2-2, with TRBD1 identical over 8 bases. The CDR3 covers 15 residues. Looked up from germline, CDR1 is SQVTM and CDR2 is ANQGSEA. Germline trimming cut 6 bases from V and 4 bases from J; bases unmatched to any gene: 10. Here the CDR3 reads CSVSTGQDFTGELFF. The CDR3 DNA reads as TGCAGCGTGAGCACGGGACAGGATTTCACCGGGGAGCTGTTTTTT.

The chain joins TRBV3-1 (or the pseudogene TRBV3-2) to TRBJ2-3, with D perhaps TRBD2 (5 bases). The germline CDR1 and CDR2 sequences are LGHDT and YNNKEL (reference sequence). Trimming pared 4 bases from V and 5 bases from J, leaving 7 bases between. The CDR3 length is 12 residues. In DNA, the CDR3 is TGTGCCAGCAGCCTCGGGGAAGATACGCAGTATTTT. Its protein product is CASSLGEDTQYF.

This chain links TRBV5-4 with TRBJ1-1, with 10 bases that match TRBD1. From germline, CDR1 is SGHNT and CDR2 YYREEE (reference sequence). The CDR3 runs 14 residues. The ends lost 4 bases at V and 3 bases at J; junction bases unmatched: 3. As DNA, the CDR3 is TGTGCCAGCAGCCTGGGACAGGGGTACACTGAAGCTTTCTTT. It translates to CASSLGQGYTEAFF.

The chain carries TRBV27 and TRBJ2-2; D gene unclear. The CDR3 covers 13 residues. Germline CDR1 is MNHEY and CDR2 is SMNVEV (reference sequence). Trimming left V 4 bases short and J 1 base short, with 4 bases between. Written as DNA, the CDR3 is TGTGCCAGCAGTTCCCAGAACACCGGGGAGCTGTTTTTT. This gives the protein CASSSQNTGELFF.

The chain couples TRBV28 to TRBJ1-3, with D uncertain. Germline CDR1 MDHEN, CDR2 SYDVKM. The germline V and J ends were trimmed by 6 bases and 4 bases, with 13 bases remaining between them. CDR3 size: 14 residues. The CDR3 protein is CASSLRGSGNTIYF. CDR3 nucleotide sequence: TGTGCCAGCAGCCTCCGGGGTTCCGGAAACACCATATATTTT. The whole variable domain, remainder taken from reference TRBV28 and TRBJ1-3, is DVKVTQSSRYLVKRTGEKVFLECVQDMDHENMFWYRQDPGLGLRLIYFSYDVKMKEKGDIPEGYSVSREKKERFSLILESASTNQTSMYLCASSLRGSGNTIYFGEGSWLTVV.

This chain connects TRBV30 to TRBJ2-1; D might be TRBD2 (6 bases). The germline V gene encodes CDR1 GTSNPN and CDR2 SVGIG (reference sequence). This CDR3 is built from 14 residues. The germline V and J ends were trimmed by 2 bases and 16 bases, with 24 bases remaining between them. CDR3 in amino acids: CAWSPGGSGPPEFF. DNA for the CDR3: TGTGCCTGGAGTCCCGGGGGTAGCGGCCCCCCCGAATTCTTC.

This clone occurred many times. This chain uses TRBV5-1 with TRBJ2-1; the match to TRBD2 covers 11 bases. The V gene's germline CDR1 is SGHRS and CDR2 YFSETQ. V was pared by 2 bases and J by 7 bases, with 5 bases of the junction left unmatched. This CDR3 has 15 residues. CDR3 protein: CASSLLAGDSNEQFF. The CDR3 coding sequence is TGCGCCAGCAGCTTACTAGCGGGAGATTCGAATGAGCAGTTCTTC.

This clone has a single count. The chain combines TRBV27 with TRBJ1-5; 7 nucleotides match TRBD1. The germline V gene encodes CDR1 MNHEY and CDR2 SMNVEV (reference sequence). Unmatched junction bases numbered 15, after V lost 5 bases and J lost 2 bases. The CDR3 sequence is 18 residues long. CDR3 in amino acids: CASSALGTVGEGNQPQHF. The CDR3 nucleotides are TGTGCCAGCAGTGCCCTGGGGACAGTAGGAGAAGGCAATCAGCCCCAGCATTTT.

This chain joins TRBV19 and TRBJ2-1, with a possible D match to TRBD2 (6 bases). The CDR3 consists of 13 residues. V shed 8 bases and J shed 1 base, with 9 bases lying between them. Germline CDR1 reads LNHDA; CDR2 reads SQIVND (reference sequence). CDR3 sequence reads: CASCSGSYNEQFF. The DNA for the CDR3 is TGTGCCAGTTGTAGCGGTTCCTACAATGAGCAGTTCTTC.

This clone was seen a handful of times. The chain recombines TRBV7-9 with TRBJ2-2; 11 bases are shared with TRBD2. In germline, CDR1 is SEHNR, CDR2 FQNEAQ (reference sequence). The CDR3 has 16 residues. The V and J ends lost 4 bases and 2 bases, in that order; junction bases with no gene match: 3. For the CDR3, the DNA is TGTGCCAGCAGCTCCCGACTAGCGGGAAACACCGGGGAGCTGTTTTTT. This encodes CASSSRLAGNTGELFF.

The rearrangement uses TRBV2 and TRBJ2-3; TRBD1 is a possible D gene (5 bases). The CDR3 totals 13 residues. The germline V gene encodes CDR1 SNHLY and CDR2 FYNNEI. With 3 bases removed from V and 7 bases from J, the gap between germline ends came to 11 bases. The CDR3 DNA reads as TGTGCCAGCAGTGAGGGCAGGGTAAATACGCAGTATTTT. Its protein product is CASSEGRVNTQYF.

V usage is TRBV29-1 and J usage is TRBJ2-7, with TRBD2 matching over 12 bases. The CDR3 is made up of 15 amino acids. Trimming took 1 base from V and 4 from J; bases not matched to a gene: 5. Per germline, CDR1 SQVTM and CDR2 ANQGSEA. The CDR3 loop reads CSVEVRLAGGYEQYF. Written as DNA, the CDR3 is TGCAGCGTTGAAGTGCGCCTAGCGGGAGGGTACGAGCAGTACTTC.

This chain links TRBV28 with TRBJ2-5; 8 bases are a match to TRBD2. The CDR3 contains 14 residues. Germline CDR1 MDHEN, CDR2 SYDVKM. Losses at the gene ends were 6 bases for V and 4 bases for J; bases not matched to a gene: 7. The CDR3 nucleotides read TGTGCCAGCAGCCCCGTAGCGGGAACAGAGACCCAGTACTTC. Protein product: CASSPVAGTETQYF.

The V gene is TRBV9, the J gene TRBJ2-7, with 10 bases fitting TRBD1. From germline, CDR1 is SGDLS and CDR2 YYNGEE. V shed 3 bases and J 2 bases; nucleotides not matched to a gene: 5. The CDR3 has 15 amino acids. DNA for the CDR3: TGTGCCAGCAGCGGACAGGGGGCTAACACCTACGAGCAGTACTTC. As protein: CASSGQGANTYEQYF.

The chain combines TRBV28 with TRBJ1-3, with TRBD1 matching over 8 bases. The CDR3 has 16 amino acids. CDR1 MDHEN and CDR2 SYDVKM come from the germline V gene. Trimming removed 2 bases from V and 3 bases from J; junction bases left unmatched: 6. CDR3 sequence (DNA): TGTGCCAGCAGTTTACGCCAACAGGGGGTTGGAAACACCATATATTTT. Translation gives CASSLRQQGVGNTIYF.

The chain links TRBV5-1 to TRBJ2-3; perhaps TRBD2 as D (5 bases). Germline V lookup: CDR1 SGHRS, CDR2 YFSETQ. This CDR3 contains 17 residues. Trimming took off 4 bases at V and 7 bases at J, with 25 bases between the two ends. CDR3 DNA: TGCGCCAGCAGCCCGGGCGCTAGCCTAGGAGAGGTAAATACGCAGTATTTT. It codes for CASSPGASLGEVNTQYF.

The J gene is TRBJ1-6, the V gene TRBV28; D unclear. Germline CDR1 is MDHEN and CDR2 is SYDVKM. The CDR3 totals 11 residues. The V and J ends lost 6 bases and 7 bases respectively, with 4 bases between them. The CDR3 sequence is CASRTNSPLHF. The CDR3 DNA sequence: TGTGCCAGCAGAACAAATTCACCCCTCCACTTT.